The next 31 T cell receptor beta chains were all read from a single sample in a study of response to subunit inactivated influenza vaccine. TCRdb reprocessed the RT-PCR reads via MiXCR and lists one record per CDR3 protein. In the table there are 500,000 to 600,000 distinct CDR3 sequences, approximately 13% of which are singletons. The sample in question was PBMCs from blood, obtained more than 35 days after vaccination. Receptors originate from a man aged 50 to 60 who received an inactivated influenza vaccine.

This clonotype was detected a few times. The rearrangement uses TRBV7-6 and TRBJ1-3; maybe TRBD1 (5 bases). In germline, CDR1 is SGHVS, CDR2 FNYEAQ. The CDR3 consists of 18 residues. V lost 5 bases and J 0 bases, leaving 20 bases between the germline ends. The DNA for the CDR3 is TGTGCCAGCAGCCCGACTCTGGGGCGCTTCTCCTCTGGAAACACCATATATTTT. This translates into CASSPTLGRFSSGNTIYF.

The V call is TRBV30, the J call TRBJ2-3; no definite D call. With 3 bases removed from V and 3 bases from J, the gap between germline ends came to 22 bases. The CDR3 spans 17 residues. CDR1 is GTSNPN, CDR2 SVGIG, per germline (reference sequence). CDR3 sequence reads: CAWSFQGSGSLTDTQYF. The CDR3 DNA is TGTGCCTGGAGCTTCCAAGGGTCCGGAAGCCTTACAGATACGCAGTATTTT.

This clonotype has only a few counts. V usage is TRBV7-9 and J usage is TRBJ2-7; D is possibly TRBD1 or TRBD2 (5 bases each). The germline V gene encodes CDR1 SEHNR and CDR2 FQNEAQ (reference sequence). V was clipped by 1 base and J by 2 bases, with 15 bases between them. The CDR3 has 16 residues. This CDR3 is CASSLGARDGAYEQYF. The CDR3 DNA follows: TGTGCCAGCAGCTTAGGGGCCCGGGACGGAGCCTACGAGCAGTACTTC.

The chain combines TRBV4-2 with TRBJ1-5; D is unresolved. There are 16 residues in the CDR3. Trimming left V 3 bases short and J 4 bases short, with 16 bases between. Germline assignment: CDR1 LGHNA and CDR2 YNFKEQ. The CDR3 DNA follows: TGTGCCAGCAGCCAGGAGACCATCAGGCTAAATCAGCCCCAGCATTTT. It is translated as CASSQETIRLNQPQHF.

Ten or more counts support this clonotype. This sequence joins TRBV6-2 or TRBV6-3 and TRBJ1-6; D is uncertain. The length of the CDR3 is 16 residues. Germline V gene sequence: CDR1 MNHEY, CDR2 SVGEGT. V was shortened by 2 bases and J by 7 bases, with 15 bases between the two germline ends. CDR3 DNA: TGTGCCAGCAGTTACCCTCGGCGACGGGGAAATTCACCCCTCCACTTT. It is translated as CASSYPRRRGNSPLHF.

In this sample, this clonotype turned up a few times. The chain links TRBV27 to TRBJ1-6; D not certain. The V end lost 6 bases, the J end lost 10 bases, and 13 bases lay between the germline ends. This CDR3 region has 13 residues. Germline CDR1 and CDR2: MNHEY and SMNVEV (reference sequence). CDR3 region: CASSPGGYSPLHF. For the CDR3, the DNA is TGTGCCAGCAGCCCTGGCGGGTACTCACCCCTCCACTTT.

The genes are TRBV20-1 and TRBJ2-4; D call uncertain. Deletions cut 1 base from V and 9 bases from J, with 13 bases between. CDR1 and CDR2 from the germline V gene are DFQATT and SNEGSKA (reference sequence). This CDR3 spans 13 amino acids. The CDR3 loop reads CSARVLGDSIQYF. The CDR3 DNA is TGCAGTGCTAGAGTTTTGGGCGATAGCATTCAGTACTTC.

This clonotype showed up just a few times. The rearrangement joins TRBV28 to TRBJ1-5, with D possibly being TRBD1 (6 bases). The CDR3 is 15 residues long. V shed 5 bases and J shed 0 bases, with 11 bases lying between them. CDR1 is MDHEN, CDR2 SYDVKM, per germline. Written as DNA, the CDR3 is TGTGCCAGCAGTGACGGGGGGGCTAGCAATCAGCCCCAGCATTTT. This translates into CASSDGGASNQPQHF.

V usage is TRBV20-1 and J usage is TRBJ2-3, with D unresolved. CDR1 is DFQATT, CDR2 SNEGSKA, per germline (reference sequence). Trimming cost V 5 bases and J 2 bases, with 8 bases left between them. The CDR3 loop spans 12 amino acids. The CDR3 region is CSAPPFTDTQYF. DNA of the CDR3: TGCAGTGCTCCACCCTTCACAGATACGCAGTATTTT.

This clonotype was detected a few times. The chain combines TRBV7-9 with TRBJ1-4; D is unclear. Germline CDR1 reads SEHNR; CDR2 reads FQNEAQ (reference sequence). V dropped 3 bases and J dropped 2 bases, with 10 bases sitting between them. The CDR3 is made up of 15 amino acids. The chain's CDR3 is CASSLGGSTNEKLFF. DNA for the CDR3: TGTGCCAGCAGCTTGGGAGGATCGACTAATGAAAAACTGTTTTTT. The full variable domain, its missing parts supplied by reference TRBV7-9 and TRBJ1-4, is DTGVSQNPRHKITKRGQNVTFRCDPISEHNRLYWYRQTLGQGPEFLTYFQNEAQLEKSRLLSDRFSAERPKGSFSTLEIQRTEQGDSAMYLCASSLGGSTNEKLFFGSGTQLSVL.

This clonotype was seen repeatedly, ten times or more. The V gene is TRBV7-2, the J gene TRBJ2-3; D gene unclear. This CDR3 is 16 amino acids long. Trimming took off 4 bases at V and 6 bases at J, with 20 bases between the two ends. Germline loops: CDR1 SGHTA, CDR2 FQGNSA. This chain's CDR3 is CASSSQLFYDMDTQYF. In DNA form, the CDR3 reads TGTGCCAGCAGCTCGCAGCTTTTTTACGACATGGATACGCAGTATTTT.

The chain is built from TRBV7-9 and TRBJ1-1; D not resolved. Germline CDR1 SEHNR, CDR2 FQNEAQ (reference sequence). The CDR3 contains 15 residues. Between the trimmed V and J ends, which lost 6 bases and 1 base, there was a span of 15 bases. The CDR3 protein is CASRTGINRNTEAFF. The CDR3 DNA reads as TGTGCCAGCAGAACCGGGATCAATAGGAACACTGAAGCTTTCTTT.

V usage is TRBV14 and J usage is TRBJ2-5, with TRBD2 matching 9 bases. Trimming took 4 bases from V and 5 from J; bases not matched to a gene: 14. CDR3 size: 17 residues. CDR1 and CDR2 (germline): SGHDN, FVKESK. In nucleotides, the CDR3 is TGTGCCAGCAGCCTCCTAGCGGGGCCAACTCTTGGGGAGACCCAGTACTTC. Residues: CASSLLAGPTLGETQYF. Based on the CDR3 plus reference TRBV14 and TRBJ2-5, the full variable domain is EAGVTQFPSHSVIEKGQTVTLRCDPISGHDNLYWYRRVMGKEIKFLLHFVKESKQDESGMPNNRFLAERTGGTYSTLKVQPAELEDSGVYFCASSLLAGPTLGETQYFGPGTRLLVL.

The rearrangement joins TRBV20-1 to TRBJ2-3, with D maybe TRBD2 (6 bases). Germline CDR1 and CDR2: DFQATT and SNEGSKA (reference sequence). The CDR3 has 15 amino acids. Trimming removed 7 bases from V and 3 bases from J, with 20 bases in between. CDR3 DNA: TGCAGTGTTACGAGCTTCCGGGAGTTAACAGATACGCAGTATTTT. Its translation is CSVTSFRELTDTQYF.

This clonotype showed up just a few times. This chain links TRBV27 with TRBJ2-1, with D uncertain. The CDR3 covers 15 residues. The germline CDR1 and CDR2 sequences are MNHEY and SMNVEV (reference sequence). V was trimmed by 3 bases and J by 0 bases, leaving 9 bases between them. This CDR3 reads CASSLYLSSYNEQFF. CDR3 coding DNA: TGTGCCAGCAGTTTGTACCTCAGCTCCTACAATGAGCAGTTCTTC.

This chain uses TRBV4-3 with TRBJ2-3, with 8 bases matching TRBD2. Trimming at V came to 4 bases and at J to 1 base, leaving 7 bases not matched to a gene. Germline CDR1 reads LGHNA; CDR2 reads YSLEER. This CDR3 has 16 residues. The CDR3 here is CASSPKAGAGTDTQYF. The CDR3 nucleotides are TGCGCCAGCAGCCCTAAAGCGGGAGCGGGCACAGATACGCAGTATTTT.

In its sample, this clonotype was seen many times. The rearrangement uses TRBV6-2 or TRBV6-3 and TRBJ2-7; 11 nucleotides agree with TRBD1. Looked up from germline, CDR1 is MNHEY and CDR2 is SVGEGT. The CDR3 runs 19 residues. V gave up 9 bases and J gave up 2 bases; unmatched junction bases: 21. Written as DNA, the CDR3 is TGTGCCAGACGTCGCCGAGGACAGGGGGCGCGTAGAGAGGCCTACGAGCAGTACTTC. This gives the protein CARRRRGQGARREAYEQYF.

This clonotype was found a few times. The rearrangement uses TRBV29-1 and TRBJ2-1; D not resolved. V lost 4 bases and J 2 bases, leaving 9 bases between the germline ends. CDR3 length equals 13 residues. Germline-derived CDR1 and CDR2 are SQVTM and ANQGSEA. The CDR3 bases are TGCAGCGTTGTAGGCCAGACCTACAATGAGCAGTTCTTC. Amino acids: CSVVGQTYNEQFF.

This chain uses TRBV5-6 with TRBJ2-7; D not certain. Trimming removed 2 bases from V and 6 bases from J, with 9 bases in between. CDR3 length: 12 amino acids. CDR1 SGHDT and CDR2 YYEEEE come from the germline V gene. The CDR3 DNA sequence: TGTGCCAGCAGCTTTAGTAACGGCGAGCAGTACTTC. Its protein product is CASSFSNGEQYF.

This clonotype came up a few times. CDR3 nucleotides: TGCGCCAGCAGTGAGTTAAGGGTTTGGAGCCCCTACAATGAGCAGTTCTTC. Translation gives CASSELRVWSPYNEQFF. J is TRBJ2-1 and V is TRBV10-2; no firm D call. The CDR3 covers 17 residues. Trimming cost V 1 base and J 2 bases, with 15 bases left between them. Germline CDR1 reads WSHSY; CDR2 reads SAAADI.

V gene TRBV20-1 combines with J gene TRBJ2-7; 10 bases line up with TRBD2. CDR1 is DFQATT, CDR2 SNEGSKA, per germline (reference sequence). The V segment lost 6 bases and the J segment 2 bases; nucleotides outside the gene matches: 4. This CDR3 is 13 amino acids long. CDR3 DNA: TGCAGTGCCAATAGCGGGGGGACCTACGAGCAGTACTTC. Its translation is CSANSGGTYEQYF.

The chain links TRBV10-3 to TRBJ1-1; 7 nucleotides match TRBD1. The ends lost 11 bases at V and 5 bases at J; junction bases unmatched: 11. The length of the CDR3 is 13 residues. Germline values: CDR1 ENHRY, CDR2 SYGVKD. DNA of the CDR3: TGTGCCGTGGACAGGATGGATGGGACTGAAGCTTTCTTT. Protein product: CAVDRMDGTEAFF.

The sample holds a few counts of this clonotype. The rearrangement joins TRBV4-3 to TRBJ1-6; D may be TRBD1 (6 bases). The CDR3 loop spans 17 amino acids. V shed 0 bases and J shed 7 bases, with 16 bases lying between them. Germline CDR1 and CDR2: LGHNA and YSLEER. The CDR3 protein is CASSQDSRGRGNSPLHF. The CDR3 DNA follows: TGCGCCAGCAGCCAAGATAGTAGAGGAAGGGGGAATTCACCCCTCCACTTT.

This clonotype was recorded a few times. V and J are TRBV6-5 and TRBJ1-6, with TRBD1 as a possible D gene (5 bases). The germline V gene has CDR1 MNHEY and CDR2 SVGAGI. V lost 2 bases and J 13 bases, leaving 18 bases between the germline ends. The CDR3 consists of 15 residues. The CDR3 coding sequence is TGTGCCAGCAGTTACGAGGGCGGGGCCGACTCGCCCCTCCACTTT. It yields the protein CASSYEGGADSPLHF.

In its sample, this clonotype was seen many times. The chain is built from TRBV6-5 and TRBJ1-5; a possible D gene is TRBD1 (5 bases). Germline V lookup: CDR1 MNHEY, CDR2 SVGAGI. This CDR3 has 16 amino acids. Trimming removed 0 bases from V and 4 bases from J, with 13 bases in between. The CDR3 DNA follows: TGTGCCAGCAGTTACTCTGGGGGGTTGGGGAATCAGCCCCAGCATTTT. It codes for CASSYSGGLGNQPQHF.

This clonotype was detected a few times. V is TRBV5-1 and J is TRBJ2-2; 10 bases are shared with TRBD1. The CDR3 sequence is 15 residues long. The germline CDR1 and CDR2 sequences are SGHRS and YFSETQ. With V trimmed by 4 bases and J by 6 bases, 6 bases remained unmatched. CDR3 coding DNA: TGCGCCAGCAGCGCCGACAGGGGGCTCTCCGGGGAGCTGTTTTTT. It translates to CASSADRGLSGELFF.

This clonotype was seen only a few times. V usage is TRBV7-9 and J usage is TRBJ2-3; D assignment may be TRBD1 or TRBD2 (5 bases each). V lost 8 bases and J lost 6, with 12 bases in between. CDR1 is SEHNR, CDR2 FQNEAQ, per germline (reference sequence). This CDR3 contains 12 residues. In nucleotides, the CDR3 is TGTGCCAGCTGCCACGAGGGGGATACGCAGTATTTT. As protein: CASCHEGDTQYF.

This clonotype was seen a single time. The chain combines TRBV25-1 with TRBJ2-5; D remains unclear. The CDR3 is made up of 14 amino acids. The V gene's germline CDR1 is MGHDK and CDR2 SYGVNS. Trimming shortened V by 1 base and J by 4 bases, and 10 bases separated the two germline ends. CDR3 bases: TGTGCCAGCAGTGAATCTGCTTCGGGAGAGACCCAGTACTTC. This encodes CASSESASGETQYF.

In this sample, this clonotype turned up a few times. The chain is built from TRBV12-3 or TRBV12-4 and TRBJ1-4, with D possibly matching TRBD1 (6 bases). V gave up 4 bases and J gave up 4 bases, with 10 bases separating them. The CDR3 has 14 residues. This CDR3 is CASSWDTGNEKLFF. DNA for the CDR3: TGTGCCAGCAGTTGGGACACGGGTAATGAAAAACTGTTTTTT.

This clonotype was found a few times. The V call is TRBV6-1, the J call TRBJ2-2; no reliable D call. The V and J ends lost 2 bases and 0 bases respectively, with 4 bases between them. The length of the CDR3 is 14 residues. CDR1 and CDR2 (germline): MNHNS, SASEGT. This chain's CDR3 is CASSERTNTGELFF. The DNA of the CDR3 is TGTGCCAGCAGTGAACGAACGAACACCGGGGAGCTGTTTTTT.

This clonotype has a handful of counts. V gene TRBV7-6 combines with J gene TRBJ2-1; TRBD2 aligns across 10 bases. The CDR3 loop spans 14 amino acids. J was trimmed by 10 bases and V by 5 bases; bases with no gene match: 8. From germline, CDR1 is SGHVS and CDR2 FNYEAQ. CDR3 sequence reads: CASSEQAGGREQFF. The CDR3 DNA follows: TGTGCCAGCAGCGAACAAGCGGGGGGGAGGGAGCAGTTCTTC.